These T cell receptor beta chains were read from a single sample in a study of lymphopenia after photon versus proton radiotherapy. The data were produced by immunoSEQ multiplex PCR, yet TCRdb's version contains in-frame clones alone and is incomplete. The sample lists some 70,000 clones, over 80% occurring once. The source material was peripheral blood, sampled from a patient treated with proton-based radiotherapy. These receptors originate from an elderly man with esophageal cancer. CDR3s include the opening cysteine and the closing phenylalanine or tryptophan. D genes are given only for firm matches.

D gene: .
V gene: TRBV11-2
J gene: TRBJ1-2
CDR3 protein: CASSSGAGSYGYTF

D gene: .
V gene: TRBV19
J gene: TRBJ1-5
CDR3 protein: CASNTPGHDYSNQPQHF

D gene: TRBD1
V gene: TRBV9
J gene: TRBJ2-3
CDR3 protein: CASSVGLGQGTDTQYF

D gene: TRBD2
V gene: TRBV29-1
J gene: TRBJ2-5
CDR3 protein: CSAGGGGQETQYF

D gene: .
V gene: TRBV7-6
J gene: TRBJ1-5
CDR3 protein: CASSSTRQAAQHF

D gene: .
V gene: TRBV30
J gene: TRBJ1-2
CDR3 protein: CAWSEGVKGGGYTF

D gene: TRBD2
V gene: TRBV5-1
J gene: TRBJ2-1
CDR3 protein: CASSLASGRNEQFF

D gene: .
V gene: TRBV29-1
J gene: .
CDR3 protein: CSVEAMGGSYEQYF

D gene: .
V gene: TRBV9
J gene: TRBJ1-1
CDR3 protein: CASSVVPDRKAFF

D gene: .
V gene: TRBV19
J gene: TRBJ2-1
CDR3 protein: CASSQVAFNEQFF

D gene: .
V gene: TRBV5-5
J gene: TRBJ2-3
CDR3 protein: CASSLSASVTDTQYF

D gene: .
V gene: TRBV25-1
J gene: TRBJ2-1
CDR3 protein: CASLNAGEDHYNEQFF

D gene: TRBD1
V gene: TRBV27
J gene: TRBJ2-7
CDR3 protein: CASSSSGTGTYEQYF

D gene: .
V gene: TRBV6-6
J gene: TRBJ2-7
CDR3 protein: CASSYSSLFLEQYF

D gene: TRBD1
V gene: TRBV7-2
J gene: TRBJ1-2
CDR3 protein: CASRTGVYYGYTF

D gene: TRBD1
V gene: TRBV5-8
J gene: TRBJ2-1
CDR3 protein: CASSPGQGNHEQFF

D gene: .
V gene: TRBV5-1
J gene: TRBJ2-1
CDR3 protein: CASSLDFEQFF

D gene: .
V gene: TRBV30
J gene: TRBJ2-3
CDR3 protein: CAWSVGSTDTQYF

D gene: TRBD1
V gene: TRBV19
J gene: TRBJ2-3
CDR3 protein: CASRKDRASTDTQYF

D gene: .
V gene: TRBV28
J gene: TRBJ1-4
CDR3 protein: CASSLGGAQTNEKLFF

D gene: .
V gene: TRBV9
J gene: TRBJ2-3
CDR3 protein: CASSEGGRTTADTQYF

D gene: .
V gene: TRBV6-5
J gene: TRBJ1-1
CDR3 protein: CASSYPASPRIEAFF

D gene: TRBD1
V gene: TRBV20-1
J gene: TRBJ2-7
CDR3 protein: CSASQGARQYF